A selection of T cell receptor beta chains follows, all from one sample in a study of blood T cell repertoires in COVID-19. Assay: immunoSEQ multiplex PCR; the TCRdb copy retains only in-frame clones and omits some. The sample holds hundreds of thousands of clones; 85% to 90% are singletons and the top ten take just under 9.5%. Sequenced sample: PBMCs or T cells enriched from blood (not recorded which). All receptors derive from a woman aged 25 to 45 who had recovered from COVID-19. CDR3s include the opening cysteine and the closing phenylalanine or tryptophan. The order of the fields is J gene, V gene, CDR3 protein.

J gene: TRBJ1-2; V gene: TRBV19; CDR3 protein: CASTSGTNYGYTF
J gene: TRBJ1-5; V gene: TRBV6-1; CDR3 protein: CASSEATGVINQPQHF
J gene: TRBJ1-2; V gene: TRBV5-5; CDR3 protein: CASSFYQGIDKLHYGYTF
J gene: TRBJ2-2; V gene: TRBV5-5; CDR3 protein: CASSPRLAQNTGELFF
J gene: TRBJ2-1; V gene: TRBV5-1; CDR3 protein: CASSLTSTSNEQFF
J gene: TRBJ2-5; V gene: TRBV10-1; CDR3 protein: CASSEGDREAPQYF
J gene: TRBJ2-1; V gene: TRBV5-1; CDR3 protein: CASSEGGQGYNEQFF
J gene: TRBJ2-7; V gene: TRBV11-2; CDR3 protein: CASSTPGGQGEQYF
J gene: TRBJ2-1; V gene: TRBV11-2; CDR3 protein: CASSSRTSGGRGQFF
J gene: TRBJ2-3; V gene: TRBV28; CDR3 protein: CASRDRSTDTQYF